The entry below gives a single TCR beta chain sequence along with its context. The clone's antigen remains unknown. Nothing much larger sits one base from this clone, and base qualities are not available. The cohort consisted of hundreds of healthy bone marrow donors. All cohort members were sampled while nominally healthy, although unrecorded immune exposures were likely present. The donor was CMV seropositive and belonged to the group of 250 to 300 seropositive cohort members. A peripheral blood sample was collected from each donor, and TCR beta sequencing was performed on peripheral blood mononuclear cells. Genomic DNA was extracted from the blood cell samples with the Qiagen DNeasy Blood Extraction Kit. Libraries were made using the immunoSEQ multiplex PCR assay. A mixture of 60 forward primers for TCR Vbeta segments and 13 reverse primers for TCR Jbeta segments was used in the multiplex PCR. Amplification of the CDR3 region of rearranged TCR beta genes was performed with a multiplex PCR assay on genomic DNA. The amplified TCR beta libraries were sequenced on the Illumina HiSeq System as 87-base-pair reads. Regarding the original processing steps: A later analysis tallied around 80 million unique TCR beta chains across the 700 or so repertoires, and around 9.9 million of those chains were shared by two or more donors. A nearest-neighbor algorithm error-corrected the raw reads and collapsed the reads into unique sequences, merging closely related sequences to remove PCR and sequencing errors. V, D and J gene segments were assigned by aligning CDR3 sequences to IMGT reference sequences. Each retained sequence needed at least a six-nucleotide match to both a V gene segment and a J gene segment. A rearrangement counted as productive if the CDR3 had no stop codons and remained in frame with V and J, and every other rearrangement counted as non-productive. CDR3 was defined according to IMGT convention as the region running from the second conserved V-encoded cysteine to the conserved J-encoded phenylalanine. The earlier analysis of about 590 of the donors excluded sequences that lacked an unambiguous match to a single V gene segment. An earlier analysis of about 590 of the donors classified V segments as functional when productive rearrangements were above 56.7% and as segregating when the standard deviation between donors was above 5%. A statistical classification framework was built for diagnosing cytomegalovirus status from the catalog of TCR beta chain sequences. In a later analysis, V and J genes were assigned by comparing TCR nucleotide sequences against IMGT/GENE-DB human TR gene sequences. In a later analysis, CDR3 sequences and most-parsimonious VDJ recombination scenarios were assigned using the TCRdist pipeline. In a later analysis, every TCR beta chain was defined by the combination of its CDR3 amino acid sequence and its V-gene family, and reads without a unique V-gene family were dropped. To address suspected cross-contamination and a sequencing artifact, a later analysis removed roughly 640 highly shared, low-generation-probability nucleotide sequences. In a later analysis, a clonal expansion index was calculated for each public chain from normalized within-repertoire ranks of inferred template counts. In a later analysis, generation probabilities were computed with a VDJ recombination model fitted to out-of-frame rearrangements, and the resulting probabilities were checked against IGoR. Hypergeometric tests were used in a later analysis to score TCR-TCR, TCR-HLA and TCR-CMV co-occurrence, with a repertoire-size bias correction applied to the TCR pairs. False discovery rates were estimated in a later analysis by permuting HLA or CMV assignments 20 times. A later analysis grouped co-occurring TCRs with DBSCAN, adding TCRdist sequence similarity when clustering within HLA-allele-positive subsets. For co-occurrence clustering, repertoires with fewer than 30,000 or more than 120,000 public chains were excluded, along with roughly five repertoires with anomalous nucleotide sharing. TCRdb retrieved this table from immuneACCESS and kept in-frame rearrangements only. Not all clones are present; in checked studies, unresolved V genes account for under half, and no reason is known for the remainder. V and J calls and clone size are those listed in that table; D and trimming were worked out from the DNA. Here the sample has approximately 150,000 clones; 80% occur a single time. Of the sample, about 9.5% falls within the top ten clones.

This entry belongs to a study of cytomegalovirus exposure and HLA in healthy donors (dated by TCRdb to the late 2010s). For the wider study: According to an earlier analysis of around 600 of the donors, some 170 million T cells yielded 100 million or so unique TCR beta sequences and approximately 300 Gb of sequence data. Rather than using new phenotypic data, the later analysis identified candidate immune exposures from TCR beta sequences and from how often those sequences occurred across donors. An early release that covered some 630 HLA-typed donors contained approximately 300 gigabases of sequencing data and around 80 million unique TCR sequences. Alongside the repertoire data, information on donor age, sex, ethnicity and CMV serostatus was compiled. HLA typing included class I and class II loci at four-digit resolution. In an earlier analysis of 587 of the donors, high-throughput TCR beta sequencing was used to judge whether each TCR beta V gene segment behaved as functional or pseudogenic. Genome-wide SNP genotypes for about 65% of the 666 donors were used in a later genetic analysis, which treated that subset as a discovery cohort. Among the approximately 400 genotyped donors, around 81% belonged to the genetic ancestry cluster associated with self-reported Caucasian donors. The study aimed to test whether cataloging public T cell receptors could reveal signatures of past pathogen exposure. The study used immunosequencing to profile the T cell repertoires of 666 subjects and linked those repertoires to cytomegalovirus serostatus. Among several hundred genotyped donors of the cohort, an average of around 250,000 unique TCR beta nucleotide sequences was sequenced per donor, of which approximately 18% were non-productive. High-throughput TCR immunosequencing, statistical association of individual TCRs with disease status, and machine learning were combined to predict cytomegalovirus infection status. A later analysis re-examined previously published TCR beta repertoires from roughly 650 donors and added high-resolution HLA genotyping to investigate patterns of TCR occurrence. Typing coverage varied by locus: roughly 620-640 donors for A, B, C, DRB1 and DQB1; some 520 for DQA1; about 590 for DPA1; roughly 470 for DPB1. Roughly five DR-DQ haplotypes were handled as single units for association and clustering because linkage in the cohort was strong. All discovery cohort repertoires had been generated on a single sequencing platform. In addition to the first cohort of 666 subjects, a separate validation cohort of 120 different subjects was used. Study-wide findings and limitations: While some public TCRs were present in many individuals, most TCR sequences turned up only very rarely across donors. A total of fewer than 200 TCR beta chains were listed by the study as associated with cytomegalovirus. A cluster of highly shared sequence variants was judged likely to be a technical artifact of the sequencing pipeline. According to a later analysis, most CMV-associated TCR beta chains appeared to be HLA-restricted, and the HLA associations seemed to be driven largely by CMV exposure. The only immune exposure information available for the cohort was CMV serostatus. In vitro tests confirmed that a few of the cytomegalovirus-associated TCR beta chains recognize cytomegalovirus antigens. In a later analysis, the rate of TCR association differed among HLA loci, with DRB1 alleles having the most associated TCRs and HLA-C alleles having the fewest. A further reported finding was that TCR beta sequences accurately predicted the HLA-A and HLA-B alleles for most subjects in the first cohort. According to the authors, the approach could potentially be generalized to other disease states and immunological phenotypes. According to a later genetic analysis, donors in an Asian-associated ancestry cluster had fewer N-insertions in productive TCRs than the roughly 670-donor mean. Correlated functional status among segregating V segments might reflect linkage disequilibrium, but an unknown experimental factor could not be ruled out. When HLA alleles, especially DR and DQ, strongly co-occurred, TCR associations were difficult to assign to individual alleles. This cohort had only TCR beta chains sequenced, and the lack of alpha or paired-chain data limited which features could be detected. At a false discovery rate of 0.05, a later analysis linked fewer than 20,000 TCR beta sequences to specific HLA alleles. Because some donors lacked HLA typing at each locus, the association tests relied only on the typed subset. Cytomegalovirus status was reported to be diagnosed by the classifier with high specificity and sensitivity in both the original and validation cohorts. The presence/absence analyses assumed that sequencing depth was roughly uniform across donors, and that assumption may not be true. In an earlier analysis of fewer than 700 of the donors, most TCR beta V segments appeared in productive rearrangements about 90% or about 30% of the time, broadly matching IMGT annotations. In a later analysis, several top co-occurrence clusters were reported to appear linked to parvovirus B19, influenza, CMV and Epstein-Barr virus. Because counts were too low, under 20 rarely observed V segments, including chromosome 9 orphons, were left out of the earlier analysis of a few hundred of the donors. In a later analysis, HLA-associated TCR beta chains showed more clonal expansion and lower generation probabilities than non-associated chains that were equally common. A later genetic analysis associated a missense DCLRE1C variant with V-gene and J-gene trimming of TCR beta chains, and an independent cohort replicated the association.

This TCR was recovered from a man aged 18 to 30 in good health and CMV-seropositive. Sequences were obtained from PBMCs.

The nucleotide sequence reads as follows: TGTGCCAGCAGCTTAGCAGGAGGGAGGCGCAGCACAGATACGCAGTATTTT. It translates as CASSLAGGRRSTDTQYF. Rearrangement joined TRBV7-8 to TRBJ2-3; TRBD2 is a possible D gene, resting on 6 matching bases. Counted from cysteine to phenylalanine, this CDR3 has 17 amino acids. Here the CDR3 DNA is all that survives: 51 bases in frame from base 1. As encoded in the germline V gene, CDR1 is SGHVS while CDR2 is FQNEAQ. V was cut back by 0 bases and J by 0 bases, leaving a gap of 13 bases between them.